The 28 T cell receptor beta chains in this list originate from one sample, sequenced in a study of blood T cell repertoires in COVID-19. Using immunoSEQ multiplex PCR, the repertoire was profiled, and TCRdb retains in-frame clones only, with some absent. Among about 180,000 clones listed, roughly 87% were seen once. What was sequenced was PBMCs or T cells enriched from blood (not recorded which). The origin of the receptors is a woman aged 45 to 65 who had recovered from COVID-19.

The J gene is TRBJ1-6, the V gene TRBV3-1 (or the pseudogene TRBV3-2); D perhaps matches TRBD1 (5 bases). From germline, CDR1 is LGHDT and CDR2 YNNKEL (reference sequence). Trimming pared 1 base from V and 7 bases from J, leaving 17 bases between. The CDR3 consists of 17 residues. CDR3 loop: CASSQASPGEGNSPLHF. As DNA, the CDR3 is TGTGCCAGCAGCCAAGCCTCTCCGGGGGAGGGGAATTCACCCCTCCACTTT.

The chain uses TRBV10-2 and TRBJ2-3; D is perhaps TRBD2 (6 bases). Germline V gene sequence: CDR1 WSHSY, CDR2 SAAADI. V was clipped by 3 bases and J by 4 bases, with 20 bases between them. CDR3 length: 17 amino acids. The CDR3 nucleotides read TGCGCCAGCAGTGATAACGAGCGGGTCTCCGCGCCAGATACGCAGTATTTT. It encodes CASSDNERVSAPDTQYF.

The gene calls are TRBV6-5 and TRBJ1-6; no definite D call. Trimming left V 6 bases short and J 6 bases short, with 6 bases between. The germline V gene encodes CDR1 MNHEY and CDR2 SVGAGI. CDR3 length equals 12 residues. CDR3: CASRLSNSPLHF. The CDR3 nucleotides are TGTGCCAGCAGACTAAGTAATTCACCCCTCCACTTT.

J is TRBJ2-1 and V is TRBV19; 14 nucleotides align to TRBD2. Looked up from germline, CDR1 is LNHDA and CDR2 is SQIVND (reference sequence). Trimming took 4 bases from V and 3 from J; bases not matched to a gene: 11. The CDR3 runs to 19 residues. For the CDR3, the DNA is TGTGCCAGTAGTACTGGACTAGCGGGAGGTAGAGGGAGCTACAATGAGCAGTTCTTC. It codes for CASSTGLAGGRGSYNEQFF.

V usage is TRBV3-1 (or the pseudogene TRBV3-2) and J usage is TRBJ2-7; TRBD1 matches at 9 bases. The germline V gene has CDR1 LGHDT and CDR2 YNNKEL (reference sequence). Trimming removed 2 bases from V and 3 bases from J; junction bases left unmatched: 2. CDR3 size: 14 residues. This CDR3 reads CASSQWDRDYEQYF. The CDR3 coding sequence is TGTGCCAGCAGCCAATGGGACAGGGACTACGAGCAGTACTTC.

This sequence joins TRBV7-2 and TRBJ1-6, with a weak D call TRBD1 (6 bases). CDR3 length: 15 residues. Trimming removed 5 bases at V and 9 bases at J, with 17 bases between. Germline CDR1 SGHTA, CDR2 FQGNSA. Here the CDR3 reads CASSGGPWLSSPLHF. The CDR3 DNA reads TGTGCCAGCAGCGGGGGCCCCTGGCTGAGTTCACCCCTCCACTTT.

The V gene is TRBV2, the J gene TRBJ2-1; 9 nucleotides match TRBD2. The CDR3 is 16 residues long. Germline assignment: CDR1 SNHLY and CDR2 FYNNEI. V gave up 3 bases and J gave up 3 bases; unmatched junction bases: 6. The DNA for the CDR3 is TGTGCCAGCAGTGATGTAAGTAGCGGGAGCTACAATGAGCAGTTCTTC. Translated, it gives CASSDVSSGSYNEQFF.

The chain joins TRBV28 to TRBJ2-2, with 9 bases that match TRBD2. This CDR3 is 17 amino acids long. Per the germline V gene, CDR1 is MDHEN and CDR2 is SYDVKM. Trimming removed 6 bases from V and 4 bases from J; junction bases left unmatched: 12. CDR3 sequence: CASREALAGYVTGELFF. In nucleotides, the CDR3 is TGTGCCAGCAGAGAAGCCCTAGCGGGATATGTCACCGGGGAGCTGTTTTTT.

The J gene is TRBJ2-7, the V gene TRBV20-1, with D possibly matching TRBD2 (6 bases). In germline, CDR1 is DFQATT, CDR2 SNEGSKA (reference sequence). The CDR3 totals 11 residues. V shed 6 bases and J shed 3 bases, with 9 bases lying between them. This CDR3 is CSATGGYEQYF. CDR3 coding DNA: TGCAGTGCGACCGGGGGCTACGAGCAGTACTTC.

V is TRBV12-3 or TRBV12-4 and J is TRBJ1-6; no reliable D call. V was trimmed by 3 bases and J by 10 bases, leaving 7 bases between them. The CDR3 has 12 residues. CDR3 nucleotide sequence: TGTGCCAGCAGTTTCCCGGGGTCACCCCTCCACTTT. Its protein is CASSFPGSPLHF.

The V call is TRBV3-1 (or the pseudogene TRBV3-2), the J call TRBJ1-4; TRBD1 matches at 8 bases. The germline CDR1 and CDR2 sequences are LGHDT and YNNKEL (reference sequence). The V and J ends lost 4 bases and 4 bases, in that order; junction bases with no gene match: 8. The CDR3 runs 16 residues. This CDR3 reads CASSPGTGTGNEKLFF. As DNA, the CDR3 is TGTGCCAGCAGCCCTGGGACCGGGACAGGTAATGAAAAACTGTTTTTT.

The J gene is TRBJ1-5, the V gene TRBV12-3 or TRBV12-4; a possible D gene is TRBD1 (6 bases). The CDR3 consists of 12 residues. Deletions cut 8 bases from V and 9 bases from J, with 14 bases between. The CDR3 nucleotides read TGTGCCAGCTCAGGGGTCCCCCGGCCCCAGCATTTT. It translates to CASSGVPRPQHF.

The DNA of the CDR3 is TGTGCCAGCAGCTTAAGGCGGAGCGGGACTAGCGGACAAGAGACCCAGTACTTC. Translation gives CASSLRRSGTSGQETQYF. The rearrangement links TRBV7-6 to TRBJ2-5, with 11 bases identical to TRBD2. With 2 bases clipped from V and 2 bases from J, the junction kept 10 bases outside the gene matches. CDR1 SGHVS and CDR2 FNYEAQ come from the germline V gene. The CDR3 contains 18 residues.

The chain combines TRBV2 with TRBJ1-2; 10 nucleotides line up with TRBD1. CDR1 and CDR2 from the germline V gene are SNHLY and FYNNEI. J lost 5 bases, V lost 5 bases, and 2 bases had no gene match. The CDR3 is 13 residues long. CDR3 region: CASSPGQGYGYTF. Written as DNA, the CDR3 is TGTGCCAGCAGTCCGGGACAGGGGTATGGCTACACCTTC.

The chain links TRBV7-9 to TRBJ2-1, with TRBD2 matching 10 bases. In germline, CDR1 is SEHNR, CDR2 FQNEAQ (reference sequence). The V gene end was trimmed by 5 bases and the J gene end by 0 bases; junction bases not matched to a gene: 7. The CDR3 is made up of 17 amino acids. CDR3 DNA sequence: TGTGCCAGCAGCCCCGGACTAGCGGTCGTCTCCTACAATGAGCAGTTCTTC. This translates into CASSPGLAVVSYNEQFF. The full variable domain, rest sourced from reference TRBV7-9 and TRBJ2-1, is DTGVSQNPRHKITKRGQNVTFRCDPISEHNRLYWYRQTLGQGPEFLTYFQNEAQLEKSRLLSDRFSAERPKGSFSTLEIQRTEQGDSAMYLCASSPGLAVVSYNEQFFGPGTRLTVL.

This chain uses TRBV7-8 with TRBJ1-6; D unclear. This CDR3 is 14 amino acids long. Germline-derived CDR1 and CDR2 are SGHVS and FQNEAQ. Trimming shortened V by 8 bases and J by 6 bases, and 14 bases separated the two germline ends. This chain's CDR3 is CASSSVQVNSPLHF. In DNA form, the CDR3 reads TGTGCCAGCTCCTCGGTGCAGGTTAATTCACCCCTCCACTTT.

This clone was counted once. V usage is TRBV15 and J usage is TRBJ1-2, with 8 bases lining up with TRBD1. V lost 6 bases and J lost 4; bases outside the gene matches: 4. Looked up from germline, CDR1 is LNHNV and CDR2 is YYDKDF (reference sequence). There are 13 residues in the CDR3. CDR3 region: CATRGTGGYGYTF. The DNA for the CDR3 is TGTGCCACCAGGGGAACAGGGGGCTATGGCTACACCTTC.

V is TRBV7-2 and J is TRBJ2-1; D is uncertain. Germline V CDR1 and CDR2: SGHTA, FQGNSA. This CDR3 spans 14 amino acids. Trimming pared 3 bases from V and 7 bases from J, leaving 13 bases between. As DNA, the CDR3 is TGTGCCAGCAGCTTTTCCCGAACAGAAAATGAGCAGTTCTTC. Amino acids: CASSFSRTENEQFF.

In its sample, this clone was seen a few times. V is TRBV6-2 or TRBV6-3 and J is TRBJ2-7; 7 bases are shared with TRBD1. The CDR3 has 15 amino acids. Trimming cost V 0 bases and J 3 bases; bases outside gene matches: 5. Germline loops: CDR1 MNHEY, CDR2 SVGEGT. The CDR3 DNA reads TGTGCCAGCAGTTACTCGAAGGCAGGGGGCTACGAGCAGTACTTC. It translates to CASSYSKAGGYEQYF.

The genes are TRBV18 and TRBJ1-1, with 7 bases fitting TRBD1. Germline loops: CDR1 KGHSH, CDR2 LQKENI. V lost 1 base and J lost 7; bases outside the gene matches: 6. This CDR3 has 14 residues. The CDR3, as DNA: TGTGCCAGCTCACCACTGATACCAGGGGGTGAAGCTTTCTTT. This translates into CASSPLIPGGEAFF.

The gene calls are TRBV10-2 and TRBJ2-3; 9 bases line up with TRBD1. This CDR3 is 15 amino acids long. The germline V gene encodes CDR1 WSHSY and CDR2 SAAADI. Trimming at V came to 6 bases and at J to 4 bases, leaving 8 bases not matched to a gene. The CDR3 DNA is TGCGCCAGCAGCCAGGGACAGGGAATGGCAGATACGCAGTATTTT. This encodes CASSQGQGMADTQYF.

This chain joins TRBV10-2 and TRBJ1-2, with D possibly TRBD1 on 6 matching bases. The germline V gene has CDR1 WSHSY and CDR2 SAAADI. The CDR3 length is 19 residues. The ends were cut back, 0 bases at V and 2 bases at J, with 22 bases in the middle. In DNA form, the CDR3 reads TGCGCCAGCAGTGAGTCAAGACAGGCAAGCAGAACATTAAACTATGGCTACACCTTC. Translation: CASSESRQASRTLNYGYTF.

The rearrangement joins TRBV3-1 (or the pseudogene TRBV3-2) to TRBJ1-6, with 7 bases that match TRBD1. V dropped 4 bases and J dropped 8; count of bases not matched to a gene: 8. The germline gives CDR1 LGHDT, CDR2 YNNKEL (reference sequence). This CDR3 has 15 residues. DNA of the CDR3: TGTGCCAGCAGCCCGTTACAGGGGTTGGATTCACCCCTCCACTTT. It encodes CASSPLQGLDSPLHF.

The chain links TRBV28 to TRBJ1-4; D call uncertain. This CDR3 spans 13 amino acids. Trimming took 10 bases from V and 0 from J, leaving 9 bases between them. Germline V gives CDR1 MDHEN, CDR2 SYDVKM. CDR3 sequence reads: CATHFATNEKLFF. CDR3 coding DNA: TGTGCCACTCACTTTGCAACTAATGAAAAACTGTTTTTT.

J is TRBJ2-2 and V is TRBV24-1, with a tentative D call TRBD1 (5 bases). V was shortened by 5 bases and J by 7 bases, with 13 bases between the two germline ends. Per germline, CDR1 KGHDR and CDR2 SFDVKD. This CDR3 is 14 amino acids long. The CDR3 bases are TGTGCCACCAGTGCCGAAGGGGTGGTCGGGGAGCTGTTTTTT. Translated, it gives CATSAEGVVGELFF.

The V gene is TRBV5-4, the J gene TRBJ2-3; 10 positions agree with TRBD2. The CDR3 runs 15 residues. Per germline, CDR1 SGHNT and CDR2 YYREEE (reference sequence). Trimming cost V 4 bases and J 1 base; bases outside gene matches: 3. The DNA of the CDR3 is TGTGCCAGCAGCCCTGGACTAGCGGGCACAGATACGCAGTATTTT. Translation: CASSPGLAGTDTQYF. Variable domain in full (rest from reference TRBV5-4 and TRBJ2-3): ETGVTQSPTHLIKTRGQQVTLRCSSQSGHNTVSWYQQALGQGPQFIFQYYREEENGRGNFPPRFSGLQFPNYSSELNVNALELDDSALYLCASSPGLAGTDTQYFGPGTRLTVL.

The rearrangement uses TRBV5-1 and TRBJ2-7; perhaps TRBD1 as D (5 bases). This CDR3 region has 17 residues. Germline-derived CDR1 and CDR2 are SGHRS and YFSETQ. The germline V and J ends were trimmed by 0 bases and 2 bases, with 18 bases remaining between them. CDR3 sequence reads: CASSLAPTVKGAYEQYF. The CDR3 nucleotides read TGCGCCAGCAGCTTGGCTCCGACAGTTAAAGGGGCCTACGAGCAGTACTTC.

The chain joins TRBV5-1 to TRBJ2-1; maybe TRBD2 (7 bases). Germline V gene lookup returns CDR1 SGHRS and CDR2 YFSETQ. V lost 4 bases and J 5 bases, leaving 31 bases between the germline ends. The CDR3 has 20 residues. The CDR3, as DNA: TGCGCCAGCAGCCTACAATACCCAACCCCCTGGGGGGGGGCCAACAATGAGCAGTTCTTC. Protein product: CASSLQYPTPWGGANNEQFF.